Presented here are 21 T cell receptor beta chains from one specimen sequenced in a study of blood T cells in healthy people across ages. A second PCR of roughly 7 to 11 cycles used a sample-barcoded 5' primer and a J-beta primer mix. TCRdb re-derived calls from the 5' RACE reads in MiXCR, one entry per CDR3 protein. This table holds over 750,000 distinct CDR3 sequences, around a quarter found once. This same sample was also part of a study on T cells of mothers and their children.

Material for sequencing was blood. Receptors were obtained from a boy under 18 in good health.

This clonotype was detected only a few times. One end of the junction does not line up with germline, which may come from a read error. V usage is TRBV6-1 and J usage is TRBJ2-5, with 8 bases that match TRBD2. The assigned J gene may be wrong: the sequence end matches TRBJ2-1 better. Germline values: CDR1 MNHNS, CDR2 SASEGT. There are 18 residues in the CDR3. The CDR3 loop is CASSPSRGGGLFGNEQFF. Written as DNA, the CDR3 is TGTGCTAGCAGCCCCAGTCGGGGCGGGGGGTTATTCGGGAATGAGCAGTTCTTC.

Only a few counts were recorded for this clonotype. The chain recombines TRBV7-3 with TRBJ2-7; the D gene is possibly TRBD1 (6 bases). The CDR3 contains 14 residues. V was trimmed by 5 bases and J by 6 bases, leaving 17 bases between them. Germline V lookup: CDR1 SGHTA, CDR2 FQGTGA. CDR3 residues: CASSGQRGDTEQYF. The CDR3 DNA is TGTGCCAGCAGCGGTCAGAGAGGGGACACCGAGCAGTACTTC.

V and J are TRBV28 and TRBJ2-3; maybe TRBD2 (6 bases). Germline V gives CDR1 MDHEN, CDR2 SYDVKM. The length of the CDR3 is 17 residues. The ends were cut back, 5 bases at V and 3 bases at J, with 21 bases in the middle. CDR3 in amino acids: CASSRSSSAFGTDTQYF. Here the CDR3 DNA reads TGTGCCAGCAGTCGTTCCTCTAGCGCATTCGGAACAGATACGCAGTATTTT.

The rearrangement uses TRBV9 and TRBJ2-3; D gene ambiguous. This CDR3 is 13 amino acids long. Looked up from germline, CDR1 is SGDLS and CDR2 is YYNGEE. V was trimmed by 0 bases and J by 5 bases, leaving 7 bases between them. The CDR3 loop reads CASSVGRRDTQYF. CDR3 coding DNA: TGTGCCAGCAGCGTAGGACGCAGAGATACGCAGTATTTT.

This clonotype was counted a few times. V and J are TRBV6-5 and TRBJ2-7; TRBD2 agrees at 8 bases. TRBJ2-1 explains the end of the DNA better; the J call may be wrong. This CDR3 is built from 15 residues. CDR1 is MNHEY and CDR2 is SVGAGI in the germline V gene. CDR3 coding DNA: TGTGCCAGCAGTTACGGGTTAGCGGGGCCTCACGAGCAGTTCTTC. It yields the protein CASSYGLAGPHEQFF.

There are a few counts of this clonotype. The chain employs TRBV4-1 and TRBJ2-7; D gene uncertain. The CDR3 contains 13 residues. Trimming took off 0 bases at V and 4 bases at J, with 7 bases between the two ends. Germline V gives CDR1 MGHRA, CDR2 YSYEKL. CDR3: CASSQEVQYEQYF. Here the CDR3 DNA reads TGCGCCAGCAGCCAAGAAGTCCAGTACGAGCAGTACTTC.

As DNA, the CDR3 is TGTGCCAGCAGAATTACAGGGCAGACGGAGACCCAGTACTTC. Translation: CASRITGQTETQYF. V usage is TRBV28 and J usage is TRBJ2-5; maybe TRBD1 (6 bases). The CDR3 length is 14 residues. V lost 6 bases to trimming and J lost 5 bases, with 16 bases between them. Germline V gene sequence: CDR1 MDHEN, CDR2 SYDVKM.

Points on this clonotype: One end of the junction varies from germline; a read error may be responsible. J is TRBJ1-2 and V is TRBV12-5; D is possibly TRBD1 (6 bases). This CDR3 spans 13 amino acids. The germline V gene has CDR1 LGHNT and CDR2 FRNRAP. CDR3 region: CASAPPGAYGYTF. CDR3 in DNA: TGCGCTAGTGCCCCCCCAGGGGCTTATGGCTACACCTTC.

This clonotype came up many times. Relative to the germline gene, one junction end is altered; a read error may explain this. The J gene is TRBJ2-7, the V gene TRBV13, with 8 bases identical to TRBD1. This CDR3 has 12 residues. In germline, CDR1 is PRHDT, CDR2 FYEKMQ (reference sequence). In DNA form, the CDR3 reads TGTGCCAGCAGCTTTACGGACAGGGACAAGAACTTC. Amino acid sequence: CASSFTDRDKNF.

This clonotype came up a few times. CDR3 in amino acids: CASSQDEASWETQYF. In DNA, the CDR3 is TGCGCCAGCAGCCAAGATGAGGCTAGCTGGGAGACCCAGTACTTC. This chain uses TRBV4-3 with TRBJ2-5, with D perhaps matching TRBD2 (5 bases). The length of the CDR3 is 15 residues. Germline-derived CDR1 and CDR2 are LGHNA and YSLEER. V lost 0 bases and J lost 5, with 13 bases in between.

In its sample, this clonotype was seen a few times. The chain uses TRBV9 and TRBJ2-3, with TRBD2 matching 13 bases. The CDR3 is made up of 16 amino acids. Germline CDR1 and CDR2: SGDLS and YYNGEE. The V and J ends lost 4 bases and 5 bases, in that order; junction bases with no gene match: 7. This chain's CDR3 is CASSPGTSGVGDTQYF. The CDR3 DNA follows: TGTGCCAGCAGCCCCGGGACTAGCGGGGTCGGAGATACGCAGTATTTT.

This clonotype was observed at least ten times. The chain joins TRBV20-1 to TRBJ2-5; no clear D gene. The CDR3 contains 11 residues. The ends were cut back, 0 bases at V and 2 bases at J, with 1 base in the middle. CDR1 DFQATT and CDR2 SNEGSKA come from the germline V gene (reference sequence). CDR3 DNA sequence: TGCAGTGCTAGAGATCAAGAGACCCAGTACTTC. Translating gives CSARDQETQYF.

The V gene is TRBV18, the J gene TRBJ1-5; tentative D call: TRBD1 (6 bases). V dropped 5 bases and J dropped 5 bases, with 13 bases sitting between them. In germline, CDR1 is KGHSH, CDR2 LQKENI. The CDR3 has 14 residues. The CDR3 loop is CASSIQGLDQPQHF. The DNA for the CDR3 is TGTGCCAGCTCAATACAGGGATTGGATCAGCCCCAGCATTTT.

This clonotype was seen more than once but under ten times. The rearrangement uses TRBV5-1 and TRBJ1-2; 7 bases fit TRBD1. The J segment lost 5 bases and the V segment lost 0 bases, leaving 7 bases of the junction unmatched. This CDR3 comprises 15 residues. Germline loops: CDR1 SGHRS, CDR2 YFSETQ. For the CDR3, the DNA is TGCGCCAGCAGCTTGGACCCCGGGACAGCTTATGGCTACACCTTC. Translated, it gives CASSLDPGTAYGYTF.

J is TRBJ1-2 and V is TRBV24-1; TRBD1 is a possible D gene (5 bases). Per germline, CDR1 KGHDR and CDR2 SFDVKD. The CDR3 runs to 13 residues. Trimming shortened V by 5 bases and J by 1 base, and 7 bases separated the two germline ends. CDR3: CATSAQGNYGYTF. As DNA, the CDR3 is TGTGCCACCAGTGCCCAGGGTAACTATGGCTACACCTTC.

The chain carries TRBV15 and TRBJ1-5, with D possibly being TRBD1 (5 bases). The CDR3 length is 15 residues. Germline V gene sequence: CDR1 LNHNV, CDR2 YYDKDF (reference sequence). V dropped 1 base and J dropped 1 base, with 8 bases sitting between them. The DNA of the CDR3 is TGTGCCACCAGCAGAGGGGACGGAAGCAATCAGCCCCAGCATTTT. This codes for CATSRGDGSNQPQHF.

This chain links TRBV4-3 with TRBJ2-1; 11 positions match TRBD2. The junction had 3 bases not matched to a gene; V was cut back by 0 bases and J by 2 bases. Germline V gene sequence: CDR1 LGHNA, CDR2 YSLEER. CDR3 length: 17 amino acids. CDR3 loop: CASSQDLTSGAYNEQFF. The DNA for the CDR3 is TGCGCCAGCAGCCAAGATCTGACTAGCGGGGCCTACAATGAGCAGTTCTTC.

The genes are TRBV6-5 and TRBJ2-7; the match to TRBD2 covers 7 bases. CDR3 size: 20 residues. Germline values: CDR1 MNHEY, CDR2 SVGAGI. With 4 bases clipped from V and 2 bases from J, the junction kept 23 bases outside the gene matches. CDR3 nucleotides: TGTGCCAGCAGTTCGCGTCCCCCCGGTGTGGGAAAGCGGGAAACCTACGAGCAGTACTTC. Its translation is CASSSRPPGVGKRETYEQYF.

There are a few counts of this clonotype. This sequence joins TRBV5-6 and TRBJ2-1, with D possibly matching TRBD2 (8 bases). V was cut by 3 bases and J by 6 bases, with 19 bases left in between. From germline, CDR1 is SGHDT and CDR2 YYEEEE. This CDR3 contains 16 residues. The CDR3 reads CASSYTGEREINEQFF. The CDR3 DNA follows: TGTGCCAGCAGCTATACAGGGGAGCGGGAGATCAATGAGCAGTTCTTC.

CDR3 amino acids: CSVYLRENTEAFF. CDR3 nucleotide sequence: TGCAGCGTTTACCTCCGGGAGAACACTGAAGCTTTCTTT. V and J are TRBV29-1 and TRBJ1-1, with D unclear. Trimming took 5 bases from V and 1 from J, leaving 11 bases between them. The CDR3 has 13 amino acids. Germline CDR1 reads SQVTM; CDR2 reads ANQGSEA.

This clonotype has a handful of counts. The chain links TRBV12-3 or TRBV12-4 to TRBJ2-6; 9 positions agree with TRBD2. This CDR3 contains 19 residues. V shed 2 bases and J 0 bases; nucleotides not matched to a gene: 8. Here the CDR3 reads CASSLPRGGAASGANVLTF. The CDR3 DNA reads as TGTGCCAGCAGTTTACCACGCGGGGGGGCGGCCTCTGGGGCCAACGTCCTGACTTTC.